These T cell receptor beta chains were read from a single sample in a study of OX40 agonist ivuxolimab in advanced cancers. TCRdb's table, derived via immunoSEQ multiplex PCR, lists solely in-frame clones and lacks some. Of some 60,000 clones listed, around 93% were seen once; the top ten hold roughly 20%. Sequencing used CD4+ or CD8+ T cells sorted from blood, obtained in a trial of the OX40 agonist ivuxolimab. These TCRs come from an adult with an advanced solid tumor such as melanoma, head and neck, liver or kidney cancer. Both conserved end residues are part of each CDR3. The order of the fields is clone size, V gene, D gene, J gene, CDR3 DNA, CDR3 protein. A D gene is named only where the DNA matches it firmly. For some rows the clone size is stated as once, few or many, or as a class when expanded; others skip it.

size: NA; V: TRBV13; D: NA; J: TRBJ2-1; DNA: TGTGCCAGCAGCTTCGACCCAGCGGGTAAGACTGGGACCTACTCCTACAATGAGCAGTTCTTC; CDR3: CASSFDPAGKTGTYSYNEQFF
size: NA; V: TRBV7-9; D: NA; J: TRBJ1-2; DNA: TGTGCCAGCAGCTCACCAAAGACAGGAAACTATGGCTACACCTTC; CDR3: CASSSPKTGNYGYTF
size: NA; V: TRBV5-4; D: NA; J: TRBJ2-7; DNA: TGTGCCAGCAGCTCCAAGGCCTACGAGCAGTACTTC; CDR3: CASSSKAYEQYF
size: NA; V: TRBV6-5; D: NA; J: TRBJ2-2; DNA: TGTGCCAGCAGTGCCAGTCAGGGTCCCGGGGAGCTGTTTTTT; CDR3: CASSASQGPGELFF
size: NA; V: TRBV30; D: TRBD2; J: TRBJ2-1; DNA: TGTGCCTGGAGTGTTACTAGCGGGAGGCGGAATGAGCAGTTCTTC; CDR3: CAWSVTSGRRNEQFF
size: NA; V: TRBV6-5; D: NA; J: TRBJ1-1; DNA: TGTGCCAGCCGCGACCGCACAGGGTGGACTGAAGCTTTCTTT; CDR3: CASRDRTGWTEAFF
size: once; V: TRBV13; D: NA; J: TRBJ1-1; DNA: TGTGCCAGCAGCTTCTGGTGGCGGAGGACTGAAGCTTTCTTT; CDR3: CASSFWWRRTEAFF
size: NA; V: TRBV7-9; D: NA; J: TRBJ2-1; DNA: TGTGCCAGCAGCTTAGGTGGCAGGGCCTCCTACAATGAGCAGTTCTTC; CDR3: CASSLGGRASYNEQFF
size: NA; V: TRBV7-9; D: TRBD2; J: TRBJ2-1; DNA: TGTGCCAGCAGCTCGACGGATAGCGGGAGAGTAATGAATGAGCAGTTCTTC; CDR3: CASSSTDSGRVMNEQFF
size: once; V: TRBV11-2; D: NA; J: TRBJ2-2; DNA: TGTGCCAGCAGCTTAGGGCAGGGGTGGACCGGGGAGCTGTTTTTT; CDR3: CASSLGQGWTGELFF
size: NA; V: TRBV25-1; D: NA; J: TRBJ2-6; DNA: TGTGCCAGCAGTGAACAGGGGATTGTCTCTGGGGCCAACGTCCTGACTTTC; CDR3: CASSEQGIVSGANVLTF
size: NA; V: TRBV28; D: NA; J: TRBJ2-7; DNA: TGTGCCAGCAGTTTATGGGCAGCGGCTAGCTCCTACGAGCAGTACTTC; CDR3: CASSLWAAASSYEQYF
size: NA; V: TRBV19; D: TRBD1; J: TRBJ2-3; DNA: TGTGCCAGTAGTATAGATGGGGTGACAGGGGAGACAGATACGCAGTATTTT; CDR3: CASSIDGVTGETDTQYF
size: NA; V: TRBV10-3; D: NA; J: TRBJ1-2; DNA: TGTGCCATCAGCGATTTCGGGGATGGGGGATATGGCTACACCTTC; CDR3: CAISDFGDGGYGYTF
size: NA; V: TRBV7-9; D: TRBD2; J: TRBJ2-7; DNA: TGTGCCAGCAGCTTAGTGCCCCTAGGACTAGCTCTCTACGAGCAGTACTTC; CDR3: CASSLVPLGLALYEQYF
size: NA; V: TRBV9; D: NA; J: TRBJ2-5; DNA: TGTGCCAGCAGCCTCTCGGGGACGTACCAAGAGACCCAGTACTTC; CDR3: CASSLSGTYQETQYF
size: once; V: TRBV2; D: NA; J: TRBJ1-5; DNA: TGTGCCAGCAGTGAGGGGCCAAATTGGAGCAATCAGCCCCAGCATTTT; CDR3: CASSEGPNWSNQPQHF
size: NA; V: TRBV4-3; D: TRBD1; J: TRBJ2-7; DNA: TGCGCCAGCAGCCAGTCAACTTCTGCCGGGACAGGGGCCGAGCAGTACTTC; CDR3: CASSQSTSAGTGAEQYF
size: NA; V: TRBV7-9; D: TRBD2; J: TRBJ2-7; DNA: TGTGCCAGCAGCTCCTCACTAGCGGGAGCCTCCTACGAGCAGTACTTC; CDR3: CASSSSLAGASYEQYF
size: NA; V: TRBV9; D: TRBD2; J: TRBJ2-2; DNA: TGTGCCAGCAGCGTGACTAGCGGGAGCACCGGGGAGCTGTTTTTT; CDR3: CASSVTSGSTGELFF
size: NA; V: TRBV4-3; D: NA; J: TRBJ2-7; DNA: TGCGCCAGCAGCCAAGAGGAAAGGGGTTTATACGAGCAGTACTTC; CDR3: CASSQEERGLYEQYF
size: once; V: TRBV4-3; D: NA; J: TRBJ2-1; DNA: TGCGCCAGCAGCCAAGGAAATGAGCAGTTCTTC; CDR3: CASSQGNEQFF
size: once; V: TRBV13; D: TRBD2; J: TRBJ2-7; DNA: TGTGCCAGCAGCGCGAATAGACTAGCGGATAGCTCCTACGAGCAGTACTTC; CDR3: CASSANRLADSSYEQYF
size: NA; V: TRBV5-6; D: NA; J: TRBJ2-1; DNA: TGTGCCAGCAGCTTGGTCTCAGACGAGCAGTTCTTC; CDR3: CASSLVSDEQFF
size: NA; V: TRBV11-1; D: TRBD1; J: TRBJ1-2; DNA: TGTGCCAGCAGCTTATTCGGGACAGGCGATAACCGGGGCTACACCTTC; CDR3: CASSLFGTGDNRGYTF
size: NA; V: TRBV4-3; D: TRBD1; J: TRBJ2-1; DNA: TGCGCCAGCAGCCCGGGGACAGGAGACTACAATGAGCAGTTCTTC; CDR3: CASSPGTGDYNEQFF
size: NA; V: TRBV27; D: NA; J: TRBJ2-3; DNA: TGTGCCAGCAGTTTAAGTCCCAGGGGGGTTCATACGCAGTATTTT; CDR3: CASSLSPRGVHTQYF
size: NA; V: TRBV19; D: TRBD2; J: TRBJ2-7; DNA: TGTGCCAGTAGTATAGGACTAGCGGGAGAGCACGAGCAGTACTTC; CDR3: CASSIGLAGEHEQYF
size: NA; V: TRBV19; D: TRBD1; J: TRBJ1-1; DNA: TGTGCCAGTAGTCACTTGGGGACAGCGAACACTGAAGCTTTCTTT; CDR3: CASSHLGTANTEAFF